Listed below are T cell receptor beta chains from one sample, sequenced in a study of CD8+CD57+ T cells in acquired aplastic anemia. TCRdb reanalysed the reads using MiXCR and keeps one entry per CDR3 protein. The table records 300,000 or so distinct CDR3 sequences, under 60% of them present only once. Input material: sorted CD4+, CD8+, or CD8+CD57+ T cells (not recorded which) from PBMCs. All receptors derive from a human donor with aplastic anemia. Each CDR3 is given with its conserved first and last residue. A D gene is named only where the DNA matches it firmly. Expanded clones get a size class; other rows say once, few or many, or leave the size out.

cdr3_nt: TGTGCCAGCAGCCCGACAGAGAAAGAGACCCAGTACTTC
cdr3_aa: CASSPTEKETQYF
clone_size: once
v_call: TRBV7-3
j_call: TRBJ2-5
d_call: .

cdr3_nt: TGTGCCAGCAGCTTAAACCCCGGACAAGACGAGCAGTACTTC
cdr3_aa: CASSLNPGQDEQYF
clone_size: .
v_call: TRBV7-3
j_call: TRBJ2-7
d_call: .

cdr3_nt: TGTGCCAGCAGTTCGGGACTAGCGGGACTCTCTGAGCAGTTCTTC
cdr3_aa: CASSSGLAGLSEQFF
clone_size: .
v_call: TRBV6-6
j_call: TRBJ2-1
d_call: TRBD2

cdr3_nt: TGCAGTGCTGTCTCCCCTTCTAGCGGTCTCTCCTACAATGAGCAGTTCTTC
cdr3_aa: CSAVSPSSGLSYNEQFF
clone_size: few
v_call: TRBV20-1
j_call: TRBJ2-1
d_call: TRBD2

cdr3_nt: TGTGCCAGCAGCCCTACGATATCTGAAGCTTTCTTT
cdr3_aa: CASSPTISEAFF
clone_size: many
v_call: TRBV7-2
j_call: TRBJ1-1
d_call: .

cdr3_nt: TGTGCCAGCAGCTATAGACAGGGGGGCTGGTCTGGGGCCAACGTCCTGACTTTC
cdr3_aa: CASSYRQGGWSGANVLTF
clone_size: .
v_call: TRBV7-3
j_call: TRBJ2-6
d_call: TRBD1

cdr3_nt: TGTGCCAGCAGTGACTCAGCGGGCTCCTACAATGAGCAGTTCTTC
cdr3_aa: CASSDSAGSYNEQFF
clone_size: .
v_call: TRBV6-4
j_call: TRBJ2-1
d_call: .

cdr3_nt: TGTGCCAGCAGCCCCCGGACAGGACATGTCCTCCACTTT
cdr3_aa: CASSPRTGHVLHF
clone_size: once
v_call: TRBV9
j_call: TRBJ1-6
d_call: TRBD1

cdr3_nt: TGTGCCAGCAGTTTCGTGGGACAGATTTTCACAGATACGCAGTATTTT
cdr3_aa: CASSFVGQIFTDTQYF
clone_size: once
v_call: TRBV5-4
j_call: TRBJ2-3
d_call: TRBD1

cdr3_nt: TGTGCCAGCAGCTTATACCGGGAGGCCCCCTACGAGCAGTACTTC
cdr3_aa: CASSLYREAPYEQYF
clone_size: few
v_call: TRBV7-2
j_call: TRBJ2-7
d_call: TRBD2

cdr3_nt: TGCAGTGCTAGAGATCTCGGAGGGACCGCCGCTGAGGAGCAGTTCTTC
cdr3_aa: CSARDLGGTAAEEQFF
clone_size: .
v_call: TRBV20-1
j_call: TRBJ2-1
d_call: .

cdr3_nt: TGTGCCACCAGTGATGGGACTAGCGGGGGGGCCCTTACAGATACGCAGTATTTT
cdr3_aa: CATSDGTSGGALTDTQYF
clone_size: .
v_call: TRBV24-1
j_call: TRBJ2-3
d_call: TRBD2

cdr3_nt: TGCAGTGCTAGAGCCCCCGCGACAGGGAACTATGGCTACACCTTC
cdr3_aa: CSARAPATGNYGYTF
clone_size: .
v_call: TRBV20-1
j_call: TRBJ1-2
d_call: TRBD1

cdr3_nt: TGTGCCAGCAGTGTTAAAGGCCAAGAGACCCAGTACTTC
cdr3_aa: CASSVKGQETQYF
clone_size: many
v_call: TRBV12-3/TRBV12-4
j_call: TRBJ2-5
d_call: .

cdr3_nt: TGTGCCTGGAGTGGGATGTCCTATGGCTACACCTTC
cdr3_aa: CAWSGMSYGYTF
clone_size: .
v_call: TRBV30
j_call: TRBJ1-2
d_call: .

cdr3_nt: TGTGCCAGCAGTGAGTTCCTTATGGGGGGCCTGACCAAAGAGACCCAGTACTTC
cdr3_aa: CASSEFLMGGLTKETQYF
clone_size: .
v_call: TRBV25-1
j_call: TRBJ2-5
d_call: .

cdr3_nt: TGCGCCAGCAGCTACGGGACAGGGACGTCCGAGCAGTACTTC
cdr3_aa: CASSYGTGTSEQYF
clone_size: .
v_call: TRBV5-1
j_call: TRBJ2-7
d_call: TRBD1

cdr3_nt: TGCGCCAGCAGCTCTGCGGGGGGCGGGAGCGGGAGATCCTACGAGCAGTACTTC
cdr3_aa: CASSSAGGGSGRSYEQYF
clone_size: .
v_call: TRBV5-1
j_call: TRBJ2-7
d_call: TRBD2

cdr3_nt: TGCAGCGTTTGGTCAGGGAGCAATCAGCCCCAGCATTTT
cdr3_aa: CSVWSGSNQPQHF
clone_size: .
v_call: TRBV29-1
j_call: TRBJ1-5
d_call: .

cdr3_nt: TGTGCCAGCAGCTTATGGGGTTCTGGAAACACCATATATTTT
cdr3_aa: CASSLWGSGNTIYF
clone_size: .
v_call: TRBV7-2
j_call: TRBJ1-3
d_call: .

cdr3_nt: TGTGCCAGCAGTCTCCCGGGACAGGGAGTTTACGAGCAGTACTTC
cdr3_aa: CASSLPGQGVYEQYF
clone_size: .
v_call: TRBV5-6
j_call: TRBJ2-7
d_call: TRBD1

cdr3_nt: TGCAGTGCTAGTTCCCAGGGGCTCTCCTACGAGCAGTACTTC
cdr3_aa: CSASSQGLSYEQYF
clone_size: .
v_call: TRBV20-1
j_call: TRBJ2-7
d_call: .

cdr3_nt: TGTGCCAGCGAGGGGGTCCCGACGTCCTACAATGAGCAGTTCTTC
cdr3_aa: CASEGVPTSYNEQFF
clone_size: .
v_call: TRBV2
j_call: TRBJ2-1
d_call: .

cdr3_nt: TGTGCCAGCAGCCGAGCGGGTTTTGAAGCTTTCTTT
cdr3_aa: CASSRAGFEAFF
clone_size: .
v_call: TRBV7-9
j_call: TRBJ1-1
d_call: .

cdr3_nt: TGCAGCTATATCCAGGACATAAACACTGAAGCTTTCTTT
cdr3_aa: CSYIQDINTEAFF
clone_size: .
v_call: TRBV29-1
j_call: TRBJ1-1
d_call: .

cdr3_nt: TGTGCCTCAGCAGGGGGCTCCTACGAGCAGTACTTC
cdr3_aa: CASAGGSYEQYF
clone_size: .
v_call: TRBV12-3/TRBV12-4
j_call: TRBJ2-7
d_call: TRBD1

cdr3_nt: TGTGCCAGTAGTATCGGTCAGGGGGCCTGGGAGCAGTACTTC
cdr3_aa: CASSIGQGAWEQYF
clone_size: .
v_call: TRBV19
j_call: TRBJ2-7
d_call: TRBD1

cdr3_nt: TGTGCCAGCAGCGCGTTTGGGCTGGGGGCCAGAAACATTCAGTACTTC
cdr3_aa: CASSAFGLGARNIQYF
clone_size: many
v_call: TRBV7-9
j_call: TRBJ2-4
d_call: .

cdr3_nt: TGTGCCACCAGCAGAGTCGGCGGGGGGGGATACGAGCAGTACTTC
cdr3_aa: CATSRVGGGGYEQYF
clone_size: .
v_call: TRBV15
j_call: TRBJ2-7
d_call: TRBD2

cdr3_nt: TGTGCCAGCAGCTCCGGACAGGCATCTGGAAACACCATATATTTT
cdr3_aa: CASSSGQASGNTIYF
clone_size: once
v_call: TRBV7-9
j_call: TRBJ1-3
d_call: TRBD1

cdr3_nt: TGCAGTGCTAGAGTGGTAGGGGCAGATACGCAGTATTTT
cdr3_aa: CSARVVGADTQYF
clone_size: .
v_call: TRBV20-1
j_call: TRBJ2-3
d_call: .

cdr3_nt: TGCAGTGCGTCCTCTAAAGGGGCCTATGGCTACACCTTC
cdr3_aa: CSASSKGAYGYTF
clone_size: many
v_call: TRBV20-1
j_call: TRBJ1-2
d_call: .

cdr3_nt: TGCAGTGCCAAGGACAGCTCCCTCTATGGCTACACCTTC
cdr3_aa: CSAKDSSLYGYTF
clone_size: .
v_call: TRBV20-1
j_call: TRBJ1-2
d_call: .

cdr3_nt: TGTGCCAGCAGCCAAACCGGGACAGGGGCCAACGTCCTGACTTTC
cdr3_aa: CASSQTGTGANVLTF
clone_size: .
v_call: TRBV9
j_call: TRBJ2-6
d_call: .

cdr3_nt: TGCGCCAGCAGCCCCCCCCGGGGCTATGGCTACACCTTC
cdr3_aa: CASSPPRGYGYTF
clone_size: .
v_call: TRBV5-1
j_call: TRBJ1-2
d_call: .

cdr3_nt: TGTGCCACCAGTGAAGGACTAGGCGTTGTATATGAGCAGTTCTTC
cdr3_aa: CATSEGLGVVYEQFF
clone_size: .
v_call: TRBV24-1
j_call: TRBJ2-1
d_call: TRBD2

cdr3_nt: TGTGCCAGCAGCCCGGGACTAGCGGGGAGCTCCTATCCCTCCGAGCAGTACTTC
cdr3_aa: CASSPGLAGSSYPSEQYF
clone_size: .
v_call: TRBV7-8
j_call: TRBJ2-7
d_call: TRBD2

cdr3_nt: TGTGCCAGCAGTTATAGTAGGGGGCCCTACGAGCAGTACTTC
cdr3_aa: CASSYSRGPYEQYF
clone_size: few
v_call: TRBV6-5
j_call: TRBJ2-7
d_call: TRBD1

cdr3_nt: TGCGCCAGCACCCCGGAAATCGGGGGGGGGATCTACGAGCAGTACTTC
cdr3_aa: CASTPEIGGGIYEQYF
clone_size: many
v_call: TRBV5-1
j_call: TRBJ2-7
d_call: TRBD2

cdr3_nt: TGTGCCAGCAGCGTATGGGGGGCCGGAGAGACCCAGTACTTC
cdr3_aa: CASSVWGAGETQYF
clone_size: .
v_call: TRBV9
j_call: TRBJ2-5
d_call: .

cdr3_nt: TGTGCCAGTAGTGCAGGTGACGGCTACACCTTC
cdr3_aa: CASSAGDGYTF
clone_size: .
v_call: TRBV19
j_call: TRBJ1-2
d_call: .

cdr3_nt: TGCAGTGCTAGAGATCACGTAGGGAGTGGCTCCTACGAGCAGTACTTC
cdr3_aa: CSARDHVGSGSYEQYF
clone_size: .
v_call: TRBV20-1
j_call: TRBJ2-7
d_call: .

cdr3_nt: TGTGCCAGCAGCTTAGGGGAGGGAATAGTAGATGGCTACACCTTC
cdr3_aa: CASSLGEGIVDGYTF
clone_size: few
v_call: TRBV7-6
j_call: TRBJ1-2
d_call: .

cdr3_nt: TGCGCCAGCAGTGATTGGGCTAGCGGGGAGCTGTTTTTT
cdr3_aa: CASSDWASGELFF
clone_size: .
v_call: TRBV10-1
j_call: TRBJ2-2
d_call: .